One T cell receptor beta chain is described in this entry. This specimen includes other DNA sequences encoding the same CDR3. The sample belongs to a study of blood T cell repertoires in COVID-19. Turning to the study itself: The cDNA or gDNA used as material had been derived from T cells, B-cell-depleted T cells, or PBMCs.

CDR1 SNHLY and CDR2 FYNNEI come from the germline V gene. This CDR3 has 14 amino acids. V shed 6 bases and J 0 bases; nucleotides not matched to a gene: 1. Per the authors' pipeline: Amplified reference gene primers provided the basis for estimating nucleated cell counts. Produced via immunoSEQ multiplex PCR; TCRdb's table is partial and in-frame only. D and trimming come from the DNA, and the V and J calls and clone size come from that table. The table has 300,000 to 400,000 clones, 87% seen once. The rearrangement uses TRBV2 and TRBJ2-2; TRBD2 aligns across 7 bases. What was sequenced was peripheral blood. The TCR comes from a woman aged 60-75 years with COVID-19, enrolled during active disease. The CDR3 DNA follows: TGTGCCAGCAGACGGGGGGCGAACACCGGGGAGCTGTTTTTT. It encodes CASRRGANTGELFF.